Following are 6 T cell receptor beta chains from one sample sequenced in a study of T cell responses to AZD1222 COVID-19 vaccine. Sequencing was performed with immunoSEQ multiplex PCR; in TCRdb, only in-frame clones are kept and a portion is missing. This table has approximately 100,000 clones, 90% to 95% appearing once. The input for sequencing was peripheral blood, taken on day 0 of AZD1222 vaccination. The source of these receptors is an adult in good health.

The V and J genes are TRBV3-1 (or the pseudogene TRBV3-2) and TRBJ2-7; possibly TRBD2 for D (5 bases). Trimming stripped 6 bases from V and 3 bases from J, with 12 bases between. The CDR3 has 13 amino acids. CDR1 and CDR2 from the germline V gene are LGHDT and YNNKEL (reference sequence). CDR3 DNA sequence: TGTGCCAGCAGACAAACGGGATTCTACGAGCAGTACTTC. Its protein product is CASRQTGFYEQYF.

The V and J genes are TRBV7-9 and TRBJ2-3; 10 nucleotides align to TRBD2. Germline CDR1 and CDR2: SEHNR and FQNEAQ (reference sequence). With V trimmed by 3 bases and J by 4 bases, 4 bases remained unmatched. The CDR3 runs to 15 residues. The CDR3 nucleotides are TGTGCCAGCAGCTTGGGGCTAGCGGGGGCAGATACGCAGTATTTT. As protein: CASSLGLAGADTQYF.

CDR3 nucleotide sequence: TGCAGCGTTAAGGGGGTTACAGCCGATCAGCCCCAGCATTTT. Its translation: CSVKGVTADQPQHF. The chain joins TRBV29-1 to TRBJ1-5, with D perhaps matching TRBD1 (6 bases). The CDR3 loop spans 14 amino acids. CDR1 is SQVTM, CDR2 ANQGSEA, per germline. V lost 5 bases, J lost 5 bases, and 16 bases lay in between.

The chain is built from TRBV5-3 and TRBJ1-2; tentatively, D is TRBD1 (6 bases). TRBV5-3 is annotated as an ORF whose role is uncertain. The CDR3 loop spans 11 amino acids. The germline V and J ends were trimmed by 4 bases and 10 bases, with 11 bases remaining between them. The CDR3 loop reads CARSQRQDYTF. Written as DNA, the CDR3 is TGTGCCAGAAGCCAACGACAGGACTACACCTTC.

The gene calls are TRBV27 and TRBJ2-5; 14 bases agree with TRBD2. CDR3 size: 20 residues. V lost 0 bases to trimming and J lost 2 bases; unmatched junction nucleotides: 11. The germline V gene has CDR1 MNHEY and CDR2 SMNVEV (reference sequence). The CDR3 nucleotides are TGTGCCAGCAGTTTATCTACCTACCCCGGACTAGCGGGGGGTCAAGAGACCCAGTACTTC. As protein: CASSLSTYPGLAGGQETQYF.

Here the CDR3 reads CASSFNRPNRDRASGGHQPQHF. DNA of the CDR3: TGTGCCAGTAGTTTCAATCGCCCGAACCGGGACAGGGCGTCAGGGGGGCATCAGCCCCAGCATTTT. The genes are TRBV19 and TRBJ1-5; 9 bases fit TRBD1. Per the germline V gene, CDR1 is LNHDA and CDR2 is SQIVND (reference sequence). With V trimmed by 5 bases and J by 5 bases, 28 bases remained unmatched. CDR3 size: 22 residues.